The clone carrying this T cell receptor beta chain was seen only a few times. Germline-derived CDR1 and CDR2 are KGHSH and LQKENI. V lost 2 bases to trimming and J lost 6 bases, with 19 bases between them. The CDR3 consists of 16 residues. The entry originates in a study of identical twins. Each CDR3 protein gets one entry after TCRdb re-called the 5' RACE reads with MiXCR. The data contain roughly 690,000 distinct CDR3 sequences, roughly 20% of them singletons. These data also formed part of another study, on T cells expressing NK-cell markers.

Sample: PBMCs. The chain links TRBV18 to TRBJ1-2, with D perhaps TRBD1 (6 bases). This TCR came from a woman aged 18-29 years in good health. The CDR3 bases are TGTGCCAGCTCACCAAGGGGAACAGGGTCAACGCATGGCTACACCTTC. This translates into CASSPRGTGSTHGYTF.